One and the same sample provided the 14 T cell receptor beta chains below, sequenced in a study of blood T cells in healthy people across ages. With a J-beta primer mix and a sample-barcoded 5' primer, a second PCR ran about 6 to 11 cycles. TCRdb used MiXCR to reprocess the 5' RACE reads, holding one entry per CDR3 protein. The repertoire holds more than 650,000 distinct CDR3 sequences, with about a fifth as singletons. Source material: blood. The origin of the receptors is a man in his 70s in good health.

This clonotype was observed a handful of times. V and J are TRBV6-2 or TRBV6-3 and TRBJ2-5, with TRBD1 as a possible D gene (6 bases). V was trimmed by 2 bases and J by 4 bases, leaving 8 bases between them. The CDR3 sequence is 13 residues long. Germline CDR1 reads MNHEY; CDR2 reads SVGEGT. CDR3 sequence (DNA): TGTGCCAGCAGTTACGGACAGAGAGAGACCCAGTACTTC. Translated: CASSYGQRETQYF.

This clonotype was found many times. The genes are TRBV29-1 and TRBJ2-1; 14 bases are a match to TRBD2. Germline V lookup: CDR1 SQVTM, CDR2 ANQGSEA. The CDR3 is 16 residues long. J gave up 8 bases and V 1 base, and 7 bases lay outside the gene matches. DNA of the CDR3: TGCAGCGTTGAAGCGACTAGCGGGAGGGGATTGGATGAGCAGTTCTTC. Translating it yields CSVEATSGRGLDEQFF.

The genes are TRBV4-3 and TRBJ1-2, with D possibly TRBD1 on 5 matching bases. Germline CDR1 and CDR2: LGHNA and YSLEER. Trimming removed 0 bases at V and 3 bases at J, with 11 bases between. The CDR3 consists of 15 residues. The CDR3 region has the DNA TGCGCCAGCAGCCAAGATTGGGGGAACTACTATGGCTACACCTTC. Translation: CASSQDWGNYYGYTF.

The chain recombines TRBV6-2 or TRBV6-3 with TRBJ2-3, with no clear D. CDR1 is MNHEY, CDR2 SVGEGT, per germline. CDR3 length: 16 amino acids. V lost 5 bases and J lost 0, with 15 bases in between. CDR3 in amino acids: CASSRVVAASTDTQYF. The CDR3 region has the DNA TGTGCCAGCAGTAGGGTAGTCGCGGCTAGCACAGATACGCAGTATTTT.

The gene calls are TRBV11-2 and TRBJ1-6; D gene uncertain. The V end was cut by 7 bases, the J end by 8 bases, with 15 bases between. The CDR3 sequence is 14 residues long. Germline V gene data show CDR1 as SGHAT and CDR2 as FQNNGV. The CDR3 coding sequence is TGTGCCAGCAACTTTCGTGAAGGATATTCACCCCTCCACTTT. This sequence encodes CASNFREGYSPLHF.

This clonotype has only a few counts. For the CDR3, the DNA is TGTGCCAGCAGTTTGGTAGCGGGAGGGCGGGCAGATACGCAGTATTTT. It codes for CASSLVAGGRADTQYF. This chain links TRBV12-3 or TRBV12-4 with TRBJ2-3, with 11 bases that match TRBD2. Germline trimming cut 3 bases from V and 4 bases from J; bases unmatched to any gene: 6. The CDR3 is made up of 16 amino acids.

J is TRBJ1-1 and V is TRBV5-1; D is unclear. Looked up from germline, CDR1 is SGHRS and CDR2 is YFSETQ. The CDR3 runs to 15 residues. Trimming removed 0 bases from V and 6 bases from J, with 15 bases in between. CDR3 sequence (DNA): TGCGCCAGCAGCTTGGAAGGAGGGTGGGTTGCTGAAGCTTTCTTT. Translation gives CASSLEGGWVAEAFF.

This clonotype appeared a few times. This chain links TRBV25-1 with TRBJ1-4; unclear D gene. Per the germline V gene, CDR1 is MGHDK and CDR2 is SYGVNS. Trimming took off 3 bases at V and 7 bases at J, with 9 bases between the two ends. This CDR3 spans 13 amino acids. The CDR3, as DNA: TGTGCCAGCAGTGATGGAGTCGGTGAAAAACTGTTTTTT. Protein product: CASSDGVGEKLFF.

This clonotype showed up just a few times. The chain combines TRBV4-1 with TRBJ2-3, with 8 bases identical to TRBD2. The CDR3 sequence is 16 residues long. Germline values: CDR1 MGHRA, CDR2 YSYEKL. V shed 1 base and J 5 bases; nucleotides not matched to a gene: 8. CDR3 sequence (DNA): TGCGCCAGCAGCCAAGTTACCAGCGGGGGAGGAGATACGCAGTATTTT. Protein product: CASSQVTSGGGDTQYF.

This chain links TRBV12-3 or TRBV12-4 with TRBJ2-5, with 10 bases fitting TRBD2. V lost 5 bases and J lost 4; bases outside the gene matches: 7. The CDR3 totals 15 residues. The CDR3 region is CASSPGLALGETQYF. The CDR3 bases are TGTGCCAGCAGTCCGGGACTAGCGCTCGGAGAGACCCAGTACTTC.

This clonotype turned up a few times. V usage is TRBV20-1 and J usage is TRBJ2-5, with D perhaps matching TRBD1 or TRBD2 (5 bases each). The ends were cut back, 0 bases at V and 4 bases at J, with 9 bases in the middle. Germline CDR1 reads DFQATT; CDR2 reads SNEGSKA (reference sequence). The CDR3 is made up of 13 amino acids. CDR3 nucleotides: TGCAGTGCTAGAGAGCCAGGGAGAGAGACCCAGTACTTC. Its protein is CSAREPGRETQYF.

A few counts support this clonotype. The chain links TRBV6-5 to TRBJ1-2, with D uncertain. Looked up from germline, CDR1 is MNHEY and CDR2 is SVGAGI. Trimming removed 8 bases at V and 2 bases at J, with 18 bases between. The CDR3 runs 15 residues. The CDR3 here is CASGKEGLKNYGYTF. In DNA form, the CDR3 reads TGTGCCAGCGGCAAGGAAGGTTTGAAAAACTATGGCTACACCTTC.

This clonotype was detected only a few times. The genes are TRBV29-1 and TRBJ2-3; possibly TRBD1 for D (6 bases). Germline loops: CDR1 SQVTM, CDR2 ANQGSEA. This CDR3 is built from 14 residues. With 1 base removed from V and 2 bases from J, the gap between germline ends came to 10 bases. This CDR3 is CSVEVGAFTDTQYF. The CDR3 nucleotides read TGCAGCGTTGAAGTGGGGGCCTTCACAGATACGCAGTATTTT.

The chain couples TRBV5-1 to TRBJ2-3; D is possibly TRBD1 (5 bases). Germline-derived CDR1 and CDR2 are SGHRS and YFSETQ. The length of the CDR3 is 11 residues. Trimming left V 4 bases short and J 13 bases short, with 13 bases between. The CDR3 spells CASSQGLWEYF. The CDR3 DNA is TGCGCCAGCAGCCAGGGTCTATGGGAGTATTTT. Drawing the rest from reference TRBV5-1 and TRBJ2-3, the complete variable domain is KAGVTQTPRYLIKTRGQQVTLSCSPISGHRSVSWYQQTPGQGLQFLFEYFSETQRNKGNFPGRFSGRQFSNSRSEMNVSTLELGDSALYLCASSQGLWEYFGPGTRLTVL.